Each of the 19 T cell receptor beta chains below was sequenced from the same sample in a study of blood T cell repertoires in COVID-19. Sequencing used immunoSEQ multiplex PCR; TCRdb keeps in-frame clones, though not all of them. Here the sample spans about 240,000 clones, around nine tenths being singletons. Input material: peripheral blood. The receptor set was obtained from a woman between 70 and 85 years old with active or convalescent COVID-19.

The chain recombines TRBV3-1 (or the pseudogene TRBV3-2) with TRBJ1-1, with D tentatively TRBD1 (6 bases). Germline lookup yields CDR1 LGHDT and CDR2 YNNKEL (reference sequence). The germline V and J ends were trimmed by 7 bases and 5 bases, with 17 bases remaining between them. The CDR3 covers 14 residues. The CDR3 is CASTSGGRGTEAFF. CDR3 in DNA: TGTGCCAGCACCTCGGGGGGGCGAGGAACTGAAGCTTTCTTT.

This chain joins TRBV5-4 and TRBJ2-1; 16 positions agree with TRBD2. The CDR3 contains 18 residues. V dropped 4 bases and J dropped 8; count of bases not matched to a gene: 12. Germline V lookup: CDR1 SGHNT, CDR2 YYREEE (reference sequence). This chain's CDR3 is CASSEGLAGGPGFDEQFF. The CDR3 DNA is TGTGCCAGCAGCGAGGGACTAGCGGGGGGGCCTGGGTTCGATGAGCAGTTCTTC.

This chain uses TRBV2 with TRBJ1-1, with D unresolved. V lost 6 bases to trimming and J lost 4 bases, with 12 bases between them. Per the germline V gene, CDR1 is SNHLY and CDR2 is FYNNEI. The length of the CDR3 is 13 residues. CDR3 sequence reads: CASSSRFATEAFF. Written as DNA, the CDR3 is TGTGCCAGCAGCTCCAGATTTGCCACTGAAGCTTTCTTT.

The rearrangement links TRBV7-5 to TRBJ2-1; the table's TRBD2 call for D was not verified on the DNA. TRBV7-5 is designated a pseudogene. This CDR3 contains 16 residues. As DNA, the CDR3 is TGTGCCAGAAGCTTAGCGGCTAGCGGGGAGGTCAATGAGCAGTTCTTC. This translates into CARSLAASGEVNEQFF.

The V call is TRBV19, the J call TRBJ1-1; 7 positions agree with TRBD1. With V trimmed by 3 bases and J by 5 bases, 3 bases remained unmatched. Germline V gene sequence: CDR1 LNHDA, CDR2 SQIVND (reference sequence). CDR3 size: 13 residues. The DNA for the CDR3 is TGTGCCAGTAGTATCGACAGGGTGACTGAAGCTTTCTTT. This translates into CASSIDRVTEAFF.

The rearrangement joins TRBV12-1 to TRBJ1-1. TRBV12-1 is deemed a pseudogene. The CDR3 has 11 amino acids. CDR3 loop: CASSSFPAAVF. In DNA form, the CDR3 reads TGTGCCAGCAGCTCCTTCCCAGCCGCGGTCTTT.

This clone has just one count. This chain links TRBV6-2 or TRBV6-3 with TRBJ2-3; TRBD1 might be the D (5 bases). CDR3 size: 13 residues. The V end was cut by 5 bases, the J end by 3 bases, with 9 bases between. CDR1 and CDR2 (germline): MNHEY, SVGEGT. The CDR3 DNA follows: TGTGCCAGCAGTCTCAGGGTAACAGATACGCAGTATTTT. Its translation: CASSLRVTDTQYF.

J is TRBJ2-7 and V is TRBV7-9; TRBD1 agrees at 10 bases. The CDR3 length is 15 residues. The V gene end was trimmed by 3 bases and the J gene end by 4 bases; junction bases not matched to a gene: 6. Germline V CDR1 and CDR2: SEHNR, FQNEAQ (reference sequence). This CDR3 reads CASSLGPGQGYEQYF. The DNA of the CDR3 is TGTGCCAGCAGCTTGGGTCCGGGACAGGGGTACGAGCAGTACTTC.

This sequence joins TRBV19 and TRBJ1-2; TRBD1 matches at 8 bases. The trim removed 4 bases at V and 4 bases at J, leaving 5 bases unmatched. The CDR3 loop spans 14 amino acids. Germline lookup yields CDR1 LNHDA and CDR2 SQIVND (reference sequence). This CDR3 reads CASSSRGRSYGYTF. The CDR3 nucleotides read TGTGCCAGTAGTAGCAGGGGGCGTTCCTATGGCTACACCTTC.

Here the CDR3 reads CSIAKGLSNTEAFF. The CDR3 DNA is TGCAGCATCGCCAAAGGACTCTCGAACACTGAAGCTTTCTTT. This chain links TRBV29-1 with TRBJ1-1; D not certain. Germline V gene sequence: CDR1 SQVTM, CDR2 ANQGSEA. CDR3 length equals 14 residues. With 8 bases removed from V and 1 base from J, the gap between germline ends came to 17 bases.

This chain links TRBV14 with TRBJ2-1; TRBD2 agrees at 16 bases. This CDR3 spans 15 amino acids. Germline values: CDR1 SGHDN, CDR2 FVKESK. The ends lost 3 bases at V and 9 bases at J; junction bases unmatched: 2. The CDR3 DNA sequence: TGTGCCAGCAGCCAGGGACTAGCGGGGGGGCGTGAGCAGTTCTTC. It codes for CASSQGLAGGREQFF.

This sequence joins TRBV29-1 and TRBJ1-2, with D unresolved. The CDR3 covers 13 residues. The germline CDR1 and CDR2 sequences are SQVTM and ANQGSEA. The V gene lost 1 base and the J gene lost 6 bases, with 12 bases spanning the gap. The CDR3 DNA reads TGCAGCGTTGAAGGCACAGTATCGCATGGCTACACCTTC. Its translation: CSVEGTVSHGYTF.

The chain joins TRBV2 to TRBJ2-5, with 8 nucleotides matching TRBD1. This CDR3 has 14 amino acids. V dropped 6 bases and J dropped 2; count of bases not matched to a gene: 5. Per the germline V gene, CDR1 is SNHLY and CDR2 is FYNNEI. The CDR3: CASSAQGGQETQYF. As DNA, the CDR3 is TGTGCCAGCAGCGCACAGGGGGGTCAAGAGACCCAGTACTTC.

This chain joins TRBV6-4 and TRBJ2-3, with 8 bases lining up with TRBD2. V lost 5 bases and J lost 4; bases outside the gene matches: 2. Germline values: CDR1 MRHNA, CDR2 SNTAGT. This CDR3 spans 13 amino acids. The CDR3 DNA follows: TGTGCCAGCAGTACTAGCGGACCAGATACGCAGTATTTT. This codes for CASSTSGPDTQYF.

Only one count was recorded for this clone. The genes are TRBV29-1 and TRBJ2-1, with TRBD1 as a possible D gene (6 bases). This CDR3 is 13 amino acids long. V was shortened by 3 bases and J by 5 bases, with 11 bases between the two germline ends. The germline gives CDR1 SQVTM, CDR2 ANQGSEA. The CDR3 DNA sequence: TGCAGCGTTGACGAGACAGGACACAATGAGCAGTTCTTC. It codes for CSVDETGHNEQFF.

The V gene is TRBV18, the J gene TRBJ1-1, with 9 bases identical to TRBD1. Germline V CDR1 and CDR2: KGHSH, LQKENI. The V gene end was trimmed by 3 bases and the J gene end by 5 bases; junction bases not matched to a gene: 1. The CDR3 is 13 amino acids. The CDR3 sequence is CASSPGQGTEAFF. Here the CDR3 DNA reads TGTGCCAGCTCACCGGGACAGGGAACTGAAGCTTTCTTT.

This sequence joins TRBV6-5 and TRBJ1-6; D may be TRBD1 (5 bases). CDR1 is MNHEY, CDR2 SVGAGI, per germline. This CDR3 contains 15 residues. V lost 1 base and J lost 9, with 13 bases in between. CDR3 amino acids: CASSYWAHTGSPLHF. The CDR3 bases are TGTGCCAGCAGTTACTGGGCTCATACAGGTTCACCCCTCCACTTT.

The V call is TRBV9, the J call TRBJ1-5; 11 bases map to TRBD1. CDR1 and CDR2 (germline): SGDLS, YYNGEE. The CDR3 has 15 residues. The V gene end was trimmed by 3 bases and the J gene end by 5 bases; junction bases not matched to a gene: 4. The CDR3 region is CASSAWDRGDQPQHF. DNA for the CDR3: TGTGCCAGCAGCGCCTGGGACAGGGGGGATCAGCCCCAGCATTTT.

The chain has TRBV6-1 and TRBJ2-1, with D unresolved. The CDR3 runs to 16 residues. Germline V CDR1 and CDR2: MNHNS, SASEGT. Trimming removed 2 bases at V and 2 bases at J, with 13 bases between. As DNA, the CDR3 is TGTGCCAGCAGTGAAAGTGTTAGCTTGGCCTACAATGAGCAGTTCTTC. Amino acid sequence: CASSESVSLAYNEQFF.